This T cell receptor beta chain was captured by sequencing in a study of siplizumab effects on memory and regulatory T cells. Coculturing at 37°C lasted about six days for the mixed lymphocyte reaction cells. Relative to its sample, this clone is medium-sized. What it recognizes is unknown. Profiling relied on immunoSEQ multiplex PCR, and the TCRdb table lists in-frame clones only, not all of them. This sample yields some 7,800 clones, of which about 35% are seen a single time; about 5.8% belongs to the top ten. Sequenced material: CFSE-low (dividing) CD8+ T cells sorted from an allogeneic mixed lymphocyte reaction. The sequence was obtained from a human donor in good health; the cells came from an allogeneic mixed lymphocyte reaction.

The CDR3 DNA follows: TGTGCCAGCAGTTACGACAGGGGGAACATTCAGTACTTC. As protein: CASSYDRGNIQYF. The V and J genes are TRBV6-6 and TRBJ2-4; 9 bases fit TRBD1. CDR1 is MNHNY and CDR2 is SVGAGI in the germline V gene (reference sequence). The trim removed 2 bases at V and 7 bases at J, leaving 0 bases unmatched. The length of the CDR3 is 13 residues.